This T cell receptor beta chain originates from a study of T cell responses to AZD1222 COVID-19 vaccine. The V gene's germline CDR1 is MGHRA and CDR2 YSYEKL. With 2 bases removed from V and 1 base from J, the gap between germline ends came to 13 bases. CDR3 length: 16 amino acids. Measured with immunoSEQ multiplex PCR; TCRdb has only the in-frame clones, and not every one. The sample shows some 140,000 clones, about 80% of them seen only once. This sample comprised peripheral blood, obtained on day 0 of AZD1222 vaccination. The chain links TRBV4-1 to TRBJ2-3; no definite D call. The TCR sequence derives from an adult in good health. This CDR3 is CASSQKEWARTDTQYF. The DNA of the CDR3 is TGCGCCAGCAGCCAAAAGGAATGGGCCCGCACAGATACGCAGTATTTT.